Listed below are T cell receptor beta chains from one sample, sequenced in a study of cytomegalovirus exposure and HLA in healthy donors. Profiled with immunoSEQ multiplex PCR; TCRdb holds only in-frame clones, not every one. Recorded for this sample: 95,000 to 150,000 clones. The sample consisted of PBMCs. All receptors derive from a man aged 25 to 40 in good health and CMV-seronegative. CDR3s include the opening cysteine and the closing phenylalanine or tryptophan. The D gene is left open where the match is weak.

>TRBJ1-1|TRBD1|TRBV19
TGTGCCAGTAGTATTGGACAGGAGAACACTGAAGCTTTCTTT
CASSIGQENTEAFF
>TRBJ1-1|NA|TRBV7-9
TGTGCCAGCAGCGAAGGTAGCCCTGAAGCTTTCTTT
CASSEGSPEAFF
>TRBJ2-5|NA|TRBV2
TGTGCCAGCAGTGAAAACAGGGTCCGGGAAGAGACCCAGTACTTC
CASSENRVREETQYF
>TRBJ2-6|NA|TRBV6-5
TGTGCCAGCAGAGACAGGAGTCGGGCCAACGTCCTGACTTTC
CASRDRSRANVLTF
>TRBJ2-3|TRBD2|TRBV5-4
TGTGCCAGCAGCTTGGGCGGCGGGAGGTCCACAGATACGCAGTATTTT
CASSLGGGRSTDTQYF
>TRBJ1-5|NA|TRBV5-6
TGTGCCAGCAGCTCGAAGGGGGTCGGGTCCCAGCATTTT
CASSSKGVGSQHF
>TRBJ1-2|TRBD1|TRBV29-1
TGCAGCGTTGCGAATACCCGACAGGGAAACTATGGCTACACCTTC
CSVANTRQGNYGYTF
>TRBJ1-2|TRBD1|TRBV7-3
TGTGCCAGCAGCCAGTCAGGGGGATTCTATGGCTACACCTTC
CASSQSGGFYGYTF
>TRBJ2-1|NA|TRBV11-2
TGTGCCAGCAGCGTACTTACAACGGGTGCGGGGAATGAGCAGTTCTTC
CASSVLTTGAGNEQFF
>TRBJ1-5|TRBD1|TRBV10-3
TGTGCCATCAGTGGGACAGGGGATCATCAGCCCCAGCATTTT
CAISGTGDHQPQHF
>TRBJ2-7|NA|TRBV7-2
TGTGCCAGCAGCCTTCGAGGGCTCCTGACGTTGGGGTGGTCCTACGAGCAGTACTTC
CASSLRGLLTLGWSYEQYF
>TRBJ2-1|TRBD1|TRBV5-1
TGCGCCAGCAGTTCGGGACAGGGGGCCTACAATGAGCAGTTCTTC
CASSSGQGAYNEQFF
>TRBJ2-5|NA|TRBV2
TGTGCCAGCAGGAACACCTATGGAGGGGAGACCCAGTACTTC
CASRNTYGGETQYF
>TRBJ1-6|NA|TRBV5-1
TGCGCCAGCAGCTTAGAGTCCCCGCGGGACGGCTCCTATAATTCACCCCTCCACTTT
CASSLESPRDGSYNSPLHF
>TRBJ2-7|NA|TRBV7-9
TGTGCCAGCAGCGTACAGCCGTACGAGCAGTACTTC
CASSVQPYEQYF
>TRBJ2-5|TRBD2|TRBV5-4
TGTGCCAGCAGCTGGACTAGCGGGAGGGGGAGCGAGACCCAGTACTTC
CASSWTSGRGSETQYF
>TRBJ2-2|TRBD2|TRBV27
TGTGCCAGCAGTTTATCGACTAGCGGGAGGTCCCACACCGGGGAGCTGTTTTTT
CASSLSTSGRSHTGELFF
>TRBJ2-7|NA|TRBV5-5
TGTGCCAGCAGCTTTCAGGGAACCTACGAGCAGTACTTC
CASSFQGTYEQYF
>TRBJ2-1|TRBD1|TRBV4-1
TGCGCCAGCAGCCAAGAACATAACAGGGGAAATGAGCAGTTCTTC
CASSQEHNRGNEQFF
>TRBJ2-1|NA|TRBV28
TGTGCCAGCAGTTTATGGATCCCCCCGAGGGACCGGGGGAATGAGCAGTTCTTC
CASSLWIPPRDRGNEQFF
>TRBJ1-1|TRBD1|TRBV7-9
TGTGCCAGCAGCTACCGGACAGGGGGCGACACTGAAGCTTTCTTT
CASSYRTGGDTEAFF
>TRBJ1-5|NA|TRBV18
TGTGCCAGCTCACAGAATGGACGGGGTAGCAATCAGCCCCAGCATTTT
CASSQNGRGSNQPQHF
>TRBJ2-2|TRBD1|TRBV7-9
TGTGCCAGCAGATTTACAGGGGGAACCGGGGAGCTGTTTTTT
CASRFTGGTGELFF
>TRBJ2-6|NA|TRBV4-3
TGCGCCAGCAGCCCGCGTTTTTTGGCCAACGTCCTGACTTTC
CASSPRFLANVLTF
>TRBJ2-7|NA|TRBV5-1
TGCGCCAGCAGCCCGGCGGTCCCCTCCTACGAGCAGTACTTC
CASSPAVPSYEQYF
>TRBJ2-1|NA|TRBV9
TGTGCCAGCAGCGTTTCATGGAGCTCCTACAATGAGCAGTTCTTC
CASSVSWSSYNEQFF
>TRBJ2-2|TRBD1|TRBV7-6
TGTGCCAGCAGCTTAGGACAGGGTTGGGACACCGGGGAGCTGTTTTTT
CASSLGQGWDTGELFF
>TRBJ2-5|NA|TRBV5-1
TGCGCCAGCAGACAGGGATCCACAGAGACCCAGTACTTC
CASRQGSTETQYF
>TRBJ1-4|NA|TRBV4-3
TGCGCCAGCAGCCAAGATTACGGGGTTAATGAAAAACTGTTTTTT
CASSQDYGVNEKLFF